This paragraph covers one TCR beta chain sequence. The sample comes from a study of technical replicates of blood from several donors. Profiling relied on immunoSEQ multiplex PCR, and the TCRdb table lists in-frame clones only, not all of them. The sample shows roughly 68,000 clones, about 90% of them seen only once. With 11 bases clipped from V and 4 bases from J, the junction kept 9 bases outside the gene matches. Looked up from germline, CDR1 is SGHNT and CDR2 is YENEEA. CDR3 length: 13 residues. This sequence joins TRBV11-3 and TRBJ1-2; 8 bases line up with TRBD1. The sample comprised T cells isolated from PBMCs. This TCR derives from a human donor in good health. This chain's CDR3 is CALRQGLPYGYTF. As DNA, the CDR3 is TGTGCCCTACGACAGGGGCTCCCCTATGGCTACACCTTC.